These T cell receptor beta chains were read from a single sample in a study of OX40 agonist ivuxolimab in advanced cancers. Only in-frame clones appear in the TCRdb table, and some are missing; sequencing was by immunoSEQ multiplex PCR. This sample carries tens of thousands of clones, less than 85% of them seen once, and the ten largest clones take 10% to 15%. Source: CD4+ or CD8+ T cells sorted from blood, taken in a trial of the OX40 agonist ivuxolimab. Receptors originate from an adult with an advanced solid tumor such as melanoma, head and neck, liver or kidney cancer. Each CDR3 is given with its conserved first and last residue. The order of the fields is V gene, clone size, D gene, J gene, CDR3 DNA, CDR3 protein. A D gene is named only where the DNA matches it firmly. Clone size appears in some rows only: once, few, many, or a class for an expanded clone.

TRBV7-6,.,.,TRBJ2-1,TGTGCCAGCAGCGAAGCGTGGACGCGGGGAGGTGGTGGTGAGCAGTTCTTC,CASSEAWTRGGGGEQFF
TRBV11-2,.,.,TRBJ2-1,TGTGCCAGCAGGCCCGCCGGGACTCCAAATGAGCAGTTCTTC,CASRPAGTPNEQFF
TRBV7-9,.,TRBD1,TRBJ2-1,TGTGCCAGCAGCCACCGGGACAGGGGCTACAATGAGCAGTTCTTC,CASSHRDRGYNEQFF
TRBV20-1,.,.,TRBJ2-1,TGCAGTGCTAGAGAGTACAATGAGCAGTTCTTC,CSAREYNEQFF
TRBV7-9,.,.,TRBJ2-2,TGTGCCAGCAGCTTAGAAGCAAACACCGGGGAGCTGTTTTTT,CASSLEANTGELFF
TRBV5-1,.,TRBD1,TRBJ1-1,TGCGCCAGCAAGGACAGGGGAAGAGGGGACACTGAAGCTTTCTTT,CASKDRGRGDTEAFF
TRBV9,once,.,TRBJ2-7,TGTGCCAGCAGCGTAGGGGTGGACATCTACGAGCAGTACTTC,CASSVGVDIYEQYF
TRBV14,once,.,TRBJ1-1,TGTGCCAGCAGCCAAGTAAGGGGAAACACTGAAGCTTTCTTT,CASSQVRGNTEAFF
TRBV5-6,.,.,TRBJ2-2,TGTGCCAGCAGCTTGATCAATAAGAACACCGGGGAGCTGTTTTTT,CASSLINKNTGELFF
TRBV5-5,.,TRBD2,TRBJ2-1,TGTGCCAGCAGCCGGGGACTAGCGGAGCCTATCTCCTACAATGAGCAGTTCTTC,CASSRGLAEPISYNEQFF
TRBV5-4,.,.,TRBJ2-7,TGTGCCAGCAGCTCAGACTACGAGCAGTACTTC,CASSSDYEQYF
TRBV28,.,.,TRBJ2-2,TGTGCCAGCAGTCCAGGGACCGGGGAGCTGTTTTTT,CASSPGTGELFF
TRBV6-6,.,.,TRBJ2-4,TGTGCCAGCAGTTACGAGCTGGGGTCCATTCAGTACTTC,CASSYELGSIQYF
TRBV15,few,.,TRBJ2-7,TGTGCCACCAGCATCCGGAGAGGCTACGAGCAGTACTTC,CATSIRRGYEQYF
TRBV4-1,.,.,TRBJ2-5,TGCGCCAGCAGCCAAGCTCACCAGAGGGAGACCCAGTACTTC,CASSQAHQRETQYF
TRBV5-6,.,TRBD2,TRBJ2-5,TGTGCCAGCAGCTATGGACTAGCGGGTACCCAAGAGACCCAGTACTTC,CASSYGLAGTQETQYF
TRBV30,few,.,TRBJ1-6,TGTGCCTGGAGTGTCGGGACGGCTAATTCACCCCTCCACTTT,CAWSVGTANSPLHF
TRBV6-1,.,.,TRBJ1-2,TGTGCCAGCAGTGAATCGGGAAGCTATGGCTACACCTTC,CASSESGSYGYTF
TRBV6-1,.,.,TRBJ1-2,TGTGCCAGCAGTGAAAATTCGGCAGGGACCAATAACTATGGCTACACCTTC,CASSENSAGTNNYGYTF
TRBV6-1,.,.,TRBJ2-7,TGTGCCAGCAGTGAAGTGGACGGCTCCTACGAGCAGTACTTC,CASSEVDGSYEQYF
TRBV15,.,.,TRBJ1-2,TGTGCCACCAGCAGAGCTGCGGGCGGAGCTAACTATGGCTACACCTTC,CATSRAAGGANYGYTF
TRBV28,many,.,TRBJ1-5,TGTGCCAGCAGGAGGGGCGGGGGCCGGAATCAGCCCCAGCATTTT,CASRRGGGRNQPQHF
TRBV6-6,.,.,TRBJ2-7,TGTGCCGTCGGGGTGGGGTACGAGCAGTACTTC,CAVGVGYEQYF
TRBV6-1,.,.,TRBJ1-1,TGTGCCAGCAGTGCCCCCCCTCGCCGGGGGGACACTGAAGCTTTCTTT,CASSAPPRRGDTEAFF
TRBV10-2,.,.,TRBJ1-2,TGCGCCAGCAGTGAGTCGTTTCAGGCAGGTTTGGATGGCTACACCTTC,CASSESFQAGLDGYTF
TRBV19,.,.,TRBJ1-1,TGTGCCAGTAGTCCCGTAGTGAGCACTGAAGCTTTCTTT,CASSPVVSTEAFF
TRBV7-9,.,.,TRBJ2-7,TGTGCCAGCAGCCTTCAGGGGATCCCCTACGAGCAGTACTTC,CASSLQGIPYEQYF
TRBV7-8,.,.,TRBJ1-2,TGTGCCAGCAGCTCGGCTCCGGGAACAACTAACTATGGCTACACCTTC,CASSSAPGTTNYGYTF
TRBV2,.,.,TRBJ2-1,TGTGCCACCAACTACGGGGCTCAGCGGTACAATGAGCAGTTCTTC,CATNYGAQRYNEQFF